This T cell receptor (beta chain) was found in a study of OX40 agonist ivuxolimab in advanced cancers. Assay: immunoSEQ multiplex PCR; the TCRdb copy retains only in-frame clones and omits some. This sample has roughly 100,000 clones, with 90% found just once. Regarding the study as a whole: More expanded clones were seen, on average, in CD8+ T cells than in CD4+.

On this clone: Its target is not known.

The source was CD4+ or CD8+ T cells sorted from blood, collected in a trial of the OX40 agonist ivuxolimab. This receptor was identified in an adult with an advanced solid tumor such as melanoma, head and neck, liver or kidney cancer.

CDR3 in amino acids: CASSLGFSSYNEQFF. The CDR3 DNA reads TGTGCCAGCAGCTTAGGCTTTAGCTCCTACAATGAGCAGTTCTTC. The chain links TRBV7-2 to TRBJ2-1; D is undetermined. Looked up from germline, CDR1 is SGHTA and CDR2 is FQGNSA. This CDR3 has 15 residues. Trimming left V 1 base short and J 0 bases short, with 7 bases between.